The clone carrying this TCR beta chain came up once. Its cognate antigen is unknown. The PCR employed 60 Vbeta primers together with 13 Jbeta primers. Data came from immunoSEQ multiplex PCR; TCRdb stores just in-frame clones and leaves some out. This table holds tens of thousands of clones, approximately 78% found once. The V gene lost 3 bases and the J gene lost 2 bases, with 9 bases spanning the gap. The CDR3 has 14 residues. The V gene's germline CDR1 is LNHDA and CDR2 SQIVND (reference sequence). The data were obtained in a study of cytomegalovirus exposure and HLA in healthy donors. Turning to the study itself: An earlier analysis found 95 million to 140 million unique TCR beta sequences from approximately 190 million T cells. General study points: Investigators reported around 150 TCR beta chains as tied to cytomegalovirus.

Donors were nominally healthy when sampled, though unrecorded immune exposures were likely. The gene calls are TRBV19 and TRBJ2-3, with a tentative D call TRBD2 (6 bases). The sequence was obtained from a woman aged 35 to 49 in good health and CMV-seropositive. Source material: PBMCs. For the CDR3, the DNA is TGTGCCAGTAGTATCGGGGGTACCACAGATACGCAGTATTTT. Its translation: CASSIGGTTDTQYF.